The 13 T cell receptor beta chains reported below all come from one sample, sequenced in a study of blood T cells in healthy people across ages. Next came a second PCR, run for roughly 6 to 11 cycles, which used a sample-barcoded 5' primer along with a J-beta primer mix. In TCRdb, the 5' RACE reads were re-called with MiXCR into one record per CDR3 protein. The sample lists about 380,000 distinct CDR3 sequences, more than 45% seen once, with under 65% in the top ten. Sequencing was done on a sample of blood. Receptors were obtained from a man aged 55 to 70 in good health.

The chain combines TRBV20-1 with TRBJ2-1; D gene ambiguous. Germline V gene sequence: CDR1 DFQATT, CDR2 SNEGSKA (reference sequence). V lost 6 bases and J 5 bases, leaving 14 bases between the germline ends. The CDR3 has 13 amino acids. CDR3 in amino acids: CSAQETANNEQFF. The CDR3 nucleotides are TGCAGTGCCCAAGAGACTGCTAACAATGAGCAGTTCTTC.

The gene calls are TRBV10-3 and TRBJ2-5; D gene uncertain. Trimming removed 3 bases from V and 1 base from J, with 6 bases in between. This CDR3 comprises 13 residues. The germline V gene has CDR1 ENHRY and CDR2 SYGVKD. The CDR3: CAISDRSQETQYF. The CDR3, as DNA: TGTGCCATCAGTGACAGGTCCCAAGAGACCCAGTACTTC.

In regard to this clonotype: One base away lies a much larger clone, so this may be a sequencing read error. V is TRBV3-1 and J is TRBJ2-7, with 10 bases that match TRBD2. In germline, CDR1 is LGHDT, CDR2 YNNKEL (reference sequence). The CDR3 loop spans 15 amino acids. The CDR3 DNA reads TGTGTCAGCAGCCAGGGGCTAGCGGGGGCCTACGAGCAGTACTTC. Protein sequence: CVSSQGLAGAYEQYF.

This rearrangement joins TRBV27 to TRBJ2-7; 10 bases align to TRBD1. CDR3 length equals 15 residues. Trimming removed 4 bases from V and 3 bases from J; junction bases left unmatched: 6. Germline V gene data show CDR1 as MNHEY and CDR2 as SMNVEV (reference sequence). The CDR3 loop reads CASSSGTGVNYEQYF. The CDR3 nucleotides read TGTGCCAGCAGTTCCGGGACAGGGGTAAACTACGAGCAGTACTTC.

The chain recombines TRBV4-1 with TRBJ2-2; maybe TRBD2 (5 bases). The V and J ends lost 1 base and 4 bases respectively, with 10 bases between them. The CDR3 length is 15 residues. CDR1 is MGHRA and CDR2 is YSYEKL in the germline V gene. The CDR3: CASSQAGLSTGELFF. CDR3 nucleotide sequence: TGCGCCAGCAGCCAAGCCGGACTCTCCACCGGGGAGCTGTTTTTT.

About this clonotype itself: Possible read error: a much larger clone is one base away. The chain employs TRBV5-6 and TRBJ1-5; no definite D call. This CDR3 has 16 residues. From germline, CDR1 is SGHDT and CDR2 YYEEEE. The CDR3 reads CASSLKGRNSNQSQHF. The CDR3, as DNA: TGTGCCAGCAGCTTGAAGGGCAGGAATAGCAATCAGTCCCAGCATTTT.

J is TRBJ2-4 and V is TRBV7-9; 7 nucleotides agree with TRBD2. The germline V gene has CDR1 SEHNR and CDR2 FQNEAQ (reference sequence). CDR3 size: 14 residues. V gave up 5 bases and J gave up 6 bases; unmatched junction bases: 7. The CDR3 DNA sequence: TGTGCCAGCAGCACAGACTGGGGGGGAAACATTCAGTACTTC. Residues: CASSTDWGGNIQYF.

On this clonotype itself: At one end, the junction sequence differs from germline, possibly due to a read error. The chain carries TRBV7-7 and TRBJ2-3; 7 nucleotides agree with TRBD1. The germline gives CDR1 SSHAT, CDR2 FNYEAQ (reference sequence). The CDR3 runs 14 residues. CDR3 protein: CASSVTGVGDTQYF. CDR3 nucleotides: TGTGCTAGCAGCGTAACAGGGGTAGGGGATACGCAGTATTTT.

About this clonotype: The germline gene is not matched at one end of the junction; a read error may be the cause. The J gene is TRBJ2-3, the V gene TRBV4-2, with a weak D call TRBD1 (5 bases). Germline lookup yields CDR1 LGHNA and CDR2 YNFKEQ. There are 14 residues in the CDR3. The DNA of the CDR3 is TGTGCCAGCGGCCAAACGTCTAGGGGAGATACGCAGTATTTT. Translating gives CASGQTSRGDTQYF.

This clonotype has a handful of counts. This sequence joins TRBV30 and TRBJ2-3; perhaps TRBD1 as D (6 bases). V lost 2 bases to trimming and J lost 2 bases, with 11 bases between them. Germline lookup yields CDR1 GTSNPN and CDR2 SVGIG (reference sequence). This CDR3 spans 14 amino acids. DNA of the CDR3: TGTGCCTGGAGTACTACGGGACACACAGATACGCAGTATTTT. This translates into CAWSTTGHTDTQYF.

The genes are TRBV12-3 or TRBV12-4 and TRBJ2-3; the D gene could be TRBD1 or TRBD2 (6 bases each). This CDR3 is built from 15 residues. V lost 7 bases and J 4 bases, leaving 18 bases between the germline ends. The CDR3 is CASKWTAGVSDTQYF. The CDR3 bases are TGTGCCAGCAAATGGACAGCGGGCGTGTCAGATACGCAGTATTTT.

The chain combines TRBV20-1 with TRBJ1-5; 7 bases fit TRBD1. The CDR3 extends over 14 amino acids. Per germline, CDR1 DFQATT and CDR2 SNEGSKA (reference sequence). V was clipped by 3 bases and J by 6 bases; unmatched bases: 8. The DNA for the CDR3 is TGCAGTGCTAGTAAAGGGGGCGCGGGTCAGCCCCAGCATTTT. As protein: CSASKGGAGQPQHF.

The V call is TRBV5-1, the J call TRBJ2-1, with a weak D call TRBD2 (7 bases). V shed 3 bases and J shed 6 bases, with 19 bases lying between them. This CDR3 contains 16 residues. Per the germline V gene, CDR1 is SGHRS and CDR2 is YFSETQ. The CDR3 reads CASSYYSSGGGNEQFF. CDR3 coding DNA: TGCGCCAGCAGCTACTACTCTAGCGGAGGGGGCAATGAGCAGTTCTTC. Supplemented by reference TRBV5-1 and TRBJ2-1, the full variable domain reads KAGVTQTPRYLIKTRGQQVTLSCSPISGHRSVSWYQQTPGQGLQFLFEYFSETQRNKGNFPGRFSGRQFSNSRSEMNVSTLELGDSALYLCASSYYSSGGGNEQFFGPGTRLTVL.